This T cell receptor (beta chain) was found in a study of cytomegalovirus exposure and HLA in healthy donors. Trimming took off 6 bases at V and 8 bases at J, with 13 bases between the two ends. In germline, CDR1 is MNHEY, CDR2 SVGAGI. The length of the CDR3 is 12 residues. The PCR was carried out with 60 Vbeta primers and 13 Jbeta primers. The table came from immunoSEQ multiplex PCR; TCRdb's copy has only in-frame clones and leaves some out. The listing records approximately 140,000 clones. The chain uses TRBV6-5 and TRBJ1-2; tentatively, D is TRBD1 (6 bases). Sequencing was done on a sample of PBMCs. This TCR came from a woman aged 40 to 50 in good health and CMV-seronegative. Written as DNA, the CDR3 is TGTGCCAGCAGGAACAGGGATCGCGGCTACACCTTC. This gives the protein CASRNRDRGYTF.